This passage covers 26 T cell receptor beta chains from one sample sequenced in a study of a mutant IDH1 vaccine in newly diagnosed glioma. Their recognized antigens are unknown. Sample time point: week 47, end of study. One vaccine dose held 300 ug of mutant IDH1 20-mer peptide and came with topical imiquimod. Only in-frame clones appear in the TCRdb table, and some are missing; sequencing was by immunoSEQ multiplex PCR. The table has approximately 50,000 clones, around four fifths seen once; the top ten hold approximately 3.2%. The sample in question was PBMCs, obtained from a glioma patient whose treatment included an IDH1 peptide vaccine. These receptor sequences come from a woman in her 50s with glioma.

This clone was seen a handful of times. V is TRBV9 and J is TRBJ1-6; D is perhaps TRBD1 (5 bases). The ends were cut back, 0 bases at V and 9 bases at J, with 7 bases in the middle. This CDR3 comprises 13 residues. CDR1 and CDR2 (germline): SGDLS, YYNGEE. CDR3 nucleotide sequence: TGTGCCAGCAGCGTAGAAGGGGTTTCACCCCTCCACTTT. This sequence encodes CASSVEGVSPLHF.

V usage is TRBV6-6 and J usage is TRBJ1-1, with 8 bases lining up with TRBD1. J lost 4 bases, V lost 6 bases, and 4 bases had no gene match. The CDR3 extends over 13 amino acids. Germline-derived CDR1 and CDR2 are MNHNY and SVGAGI (reference sequence). The CDR3 DNA sequence: TGTGCCAGCAGACAACAGGGGGGCACTGAAGCTTTCTTT. Translated, it gives CASRQQGGTEAFF.

The chain couples TRBV29-1 to TRBJ2-7; D is perhaps TRBD1 or TRBD2 (5 bases each). V was clipped by 4 bases and J by 5 bases, with 9 bases between them. CDR1 SQVTM and CDR2 ANQGSEA come from the germline V gene. The CDR3 is 11 residues long. In DNA form, the CDR3 reads TGCAGCGTTGCTAGGGGAGACGAGCAGTACTTC. This encodes CSVARGDEQYF.

The genes are TRBV30 and TRBJ1-3; the D is unclear. Trimming left V 8 bases short and J 0 bases short, with 11 bases between. The CDR3 length is 13 residues. Germline CDR1 GTSNPN, CDR2 SVGIG (reference sequence). The CDR3 nucleotides are TGTGCCGCAGCCCTGGGCTCTGGAAACACCATATATTTT. This encodes CAAALGSGNTIYF.

The V gene is TRBV30, the J gene TRBJ2-7; D is unclear. Germline CDR1 and CDR2: GTSNPN and SVGIG (reference sequence). The CDR3 sequence is 11 residues long. V was shortened by 1 base and J by 3 bases, with 4 bases between the two germline ends. CDR3 sequence (DNA): TGTGCCTGGAGTGGCCTCTACGAGCAGTACTTC. This encodes CAWSGLYEQYF.

J is TRBJ2-2 and V is TRBV9, with 14 bases that match TRBD2. Trimming removed 3 bases from V and 5 bases from J; junction bases left unmatched: 6. The CDR3 loop spans 17 amino acids. Germline V gene data show CDR1 as SGDLS and CDR2 as YYNGEE. CDR3 sequence: CASSAGLAGAGTGELFF. The CDR3 coding sequence is TGTGCCAGCAGCGCGGGACTAGCGGGGGCGGGGACCGGGGAGCTGTTTTTT.

V gene TRBV6-1 combines with J gene TRBJ2-7; 8 bases map to TRBD1. The CDR3 extends over 15 amino acids. After removal of 1 base from V and 3 bases from J, the junction contained 5 bases not matched to a gene. In germline, CDR1 is MNHNS, CDR2 SASEGT. CDR3 nucleotides: TGTGCCAGCAGTGAAGGGGGGACAGGAGTCTACGAGCAGTACTTC. Its translation is CASSEGGTGVYEQYF.

The V gene is TRBV4-2, the J gene TRBJ2-3; D remains unclear. The germline V gene encodes CDR1 LGHNA and CDR2 YNFKEQ. The CDR3 contains 14 residues. V lost 1 base and J 6 bases, leaving 11 bases between the germline ends. DNA for the CDR3: TGTGCCAGCAGCCAAGGGACCTCCCGGGATACGCAGTATTTT. It encodes CASSQGTSRDTQYF.

This clone was seen a single time. This chain connects TRBV28 to TRBJ1-2, with D tentatively TRBD1 (5 bases). Germline V CDR1 and CDR2: MDHEN, SYDVKM. This CDR3 spans 14 amino acids. Trimming left V 2 bases short and J 8 bases short, with 15 bases between. CDR3 residues: CASSLGTDIEGYTF. The CDR3 DNA follows: TGTGCCAGCAGTTTAGGGACGGACATAGAAGGCTACACCTTC.

V and J are TRBV7-2 and TRBJ1-2, with 10 nucleotides matching TRBD1. CDR1 and CDR2 (germline): SGHTA, FQGNSA. V lost 9 bases, J lost 4 bases, and 8 bases stayed unmatched. The CDR3 is 14 residues long. Here the CDR3 reads CARSVGQGIYGYTF. DNA of the CDR3: TGTGCCAGATCTGTGGGACAGGGGATCTATGGCTACACCTTC.

CDR3 loop: CASSIVPKTEAFF. DNA of the CDR3: TGTGCCAGTAGTATAGTTCCGAAAACTGAAGCTTTCTTT. The J gene is TRBJ1-1, the V gene TRBV19; D gene uncertain. The CDR3 loop spans 13 amino acids. Germline V gene data show CDR1 as LNHDA and CDR2 as SQIVND (reference sequence). V was pared by 1 base and J by 5 bases, with 8 bases between.

This chain uses TRBV9 with TRBJ1-1; D might be TRBD1 (6 bases). Germline V lookup: CDR1 SGDLS, CDR2 YYNGEE. V was trimmed by 2 bases and J by 4 bases, leaving 18 bases between them. The CDR3 runs 16 residues. CDR3 nucleotides: TGTGCCAGCAGCGTTTATGGGGGCTCGGGTGTCACTGAAGCTTTCTTT. This gives the protein CASSVYGGSGVTEAFF.

This clone was picked up one time. The chain employs TRBV25-1 and TRBJ1-2; D possibly corresponds to TRBD1 (5 bases). Looked up from germline, CDR1 is MGHDK and CDR2 is SYGVNS. V lost 4 bases to trimming and J lost 8 bases, with 14 bases between them. CDR3 length equals 13 residues. This CDR3 is CASSVLGGAGYTF. CDR3 bases: TGTGCCAGCAGTGTACTGGGGGGAGCAGGCTACACCTTC.

This clone was seen a few times. V is TRBV7-3 and J is TRBJ2-1; D perhaps matches TRBD2 (5 bases). This CDR3 is built from 13 residues. From germline, CDR1 is SGHTA and CDR2 FQGTGA. V was pared by 4 bases and J by 5 bases, with 9 bases between. Here the CDR3 DNA reads TGTGCCAGCAGCTGGGGTAGCGACAATGAGCAGTTCTTC. It codes for CASSWGSDNEQFF.

The chain combines TRBV10-3 with TRBJ1-2; 7 bases line up with TRBD1. With V trimmed by 0 bases and J by 4 bases, 5 bases remained unmatched. The CDR3 consists of 15 residues. The V gene's germline CDR1 is ENHRY and CDR2 SYGVKD. The CDR3 DNA follows: TGTGCCATCAGTGAGTCGTCAGGGGGGTCCTATGGCTACACCTTC. Translation gives CAISESSGGSYGYTF.

The rearrangement joins TRBV29-1 to TRBJ1-2; 11 positions agree with TRBD1. This CDR3 spans 12 amino acids. Germline values: CDR1 SQVTM, CDR2 ANQGSEA. With 5 bases clipped from V and 6 bases from J, the junction kept 2 bases outside the gene matches. CDR3 loop: CSVWTGGHGYTF. CDR3 in DNA: TGCAGCGTTTGGACAGGGGGCCATGGCTACACCTTC. Complete variable domain (other parts from reference TRBV29-1 and TRBJ1-2): SAVISQKPSRDICQRGTSLTIQCQVDSQVTMMFWYRQQPGQSLTLIATANQGSEATYESGFVIDKFPISRPNLTFSTLTVSNMSPEDSSIYLCSVWTGGHGYTFGSGTRLTVV.

This chain links TRBV29-1 with TRBJ2-5, with TRBD1 matching over 10 bases. The V and J ends lost 6 bases and 5 bases, in that order; junction bases with no gene match: 9. The germline gives CDR1 SQVTM, CDR2 ANQGSEA. This CDR3 comprises 14 residues. The CDR3 reads CSVGGQGRQETQYF. CDR3 DNA sequence: TGCAGCGTGGGGGGACAGGGGAGGCAGGAGACCCAGTACTTC. The variable domain in full, completed from reference TRBV29-1 and TRBJ2-5, reads SAVISQKPSRDICQRGTSLTIQCQVDSQVTMMFWYRQQPGQSLTLIATANQGSEATYESGFVIDKFPISRPNLTFSTLTVSNMSPEDSSIYLCSVGGQGRQETQYFGPGTRLLVL.

This chain uses TRBV5-1 with TRBJ2-2; possible D gene TRBD2, 6 bases. Germline V CDR1 and CDR2: SGHRS, YFSETQ. Trimming removed 7 bases from V and 5 bases from J, with 15 bases in between. The CDR3 is 14 residues long. CDR3 nucleotides: TGCGCCAGCGCTAGCGAGTATGGGACCGGGGAGCTGTTTTTT. Protein sequence: CASASEYGTGELFF.

The chain employs TRBV19 and TRBJ1-2; 12 nucleotides match TRBD1. This CDR3 spans 17 amino acids. The V gene's germline CDR1 is LNHDA and CDR2 SQIVND (reference sequence). Germline trimming cut 7 bases from V and 4 bases from J; bases unmatched to any gene: 13. For the CDR3, the DNA is TGTGCCAGTAAAAAAAAGGGACAGGGGGCGCGATCCTATGGCTACACCTTC. Protein product: CASKKKGQGARSYGYTF.

V usage is TRBV5-1 and J usage is TRBJ2-5, with 10 nucleotides matching TRBD2. The germline V gene encodes CDR1 SGHRS and CDR2 YFSETQ. The junction had 6 bases not matched to a gene; V was cut back by 5 bases and J by 2 bases. The CDR3 extends over 15 amino acids. Here the CDR3 DNA reads TGCGCCAGCAGAACTAGCGGGGCCTTTCAAGAGACCCAGTACTTC. It is translated as CASRTSGAFQETQYF.

This clone was counted only a few times. The chain recombines TRBV25-1 with TRBJ1-6, with D perhaps TRBD1 (6 bases). This CDR3 comprises 14 residues. Germline values: CDR1 MGHDK, CDR2 SYGVNS. Trimming cost V 2 bases and J 7 bases, with 9 bases left between them. CDR3: CASSEPQGNSPLHF. The CDR3 DNA follows: TGTGCCAGCAGTGAACCCCAGGGGAATTCACCCCTCCACTTT.

The chain combines TRBV27 with TRBJ1-2; a possible D gene is TRBD1 (6 bases). V lost 2 bases and J lost 10, with 17 bases in between. This CDR3 has 14 amino acids. Germline loops: CDR1 MNHEY, CDR2 SMNVEV (reference sequence). This CDR3 reads CASSLGAQGFAYTF. The DNA for the CDR3 is TGTGCCAGCAGTTTAGGTGCACAGGGCTTCGCCTACACCTTC.

This clone was counted only a few times. V and J are TRBV15 and TRBJ2-1, with no clear D. CDR1 LNHNV and CDR2 YYDKDF come from the germline V gene (reference sequence). There are 13 residues in the CDR3. Trimming removed 0 bases at V and 5 bases at J, with 5 bases between. The CDR3 loop reads CATSRDGDNEQFF. CDR3 nucleotide sequence: TGTGCCACCAGCAGAGATGGTGACAATGAGCAGTTCTTC.

The J gene is TRBJ1-6, the V gene TRBV6-5; D not resolved. CDR3 length: 12 residues. The V gene lost 2 bases and the J gene lost 7 bases, with 3 bases spanning the gap. Germline V gene sequence: CDR1 MNHEY, CDR2 SVGAGI. CDR3 residues: CASSYGNSPLHF. DNA of the CDR3: TGTGCCAGCAGTTACGGGAATTCACCCCTCCACTTT.

V gene TRBV7-9 combines with J gene TRBJ2-4; 8 bases are a match to TRBD1. The germline V gene has CDR1 SEHNR and CDR2 FQNEAQ (reference sequence). The CDR3 runs 17 residues. V shed 0 bases and J 3 bases; nucleotides not matched to a gene: 7. CDR3 sequence reads: CASSLAGQGFIKNIQYF. The CDR3 DNA reads as TGTGCCAGCAGCTTAGCCGGACAGGGATTTATCAAAAACATTCAGTACTTC.

The chain links TRBV2 to TRBJ1-4; D gene ambiguous. V lost 5 bases and J lost 7, with 11 bases in between. This CDR3 is built from 13 residues. Per the germline V gene, CDR1 is SNHLY and CDR2 is FYNNEI. The CDR3 DNA reads TGTGCCAGCAGTCTAGGGCACGTTGAAAAACTGTTTTTT. Translated, it gives CASSLGHVEKLFF.